This is a list of T cell receptor beta chains from one sample in a study of blood T cell repertoires in COVID-19. Clones were read by immunoSEQ multiplex PCR, and TCRdb kept only the in-frame ones, dropping some. The table shows about 68,000 clones, with roughly 84% occurring only once. The sample comprised peripheral blood. The receptors here all came from a man between 45 and 60 years old with acute or convalescent COVID-19. The CDR3 runs from the conserved cysteine through the conserved F or W. D genes are given only for firm matches. Only part of the rows carry a size: once, few, many, or a class if the clone is expanded.

>TRBV6-5|TRBJ2-3|.|TRBD2
CASSSPTSASTDTQYF
TGTGCCAGCAGTTCCCCGACTAGCGCTAGCACAGATACGCAGTATTTT
>TRBV5-1|TRBJ1-3|.|.
CASSPGSSGNTIYF
TGCGCCAGCAGCCCGGGGAGCTCTGGAAACACCATATATTTT
>TRBV19|TRBJ1-3|.|.
CASNQVHKQPSGNTIYF
TGTGCCAGTAATCAGGTACACAAACAGCCCTCTGGAAACACCATATATTTT
>TRBV7-8|TRBJ2-7|few|TRBD1
CASSQGTGGYEQYF
TGTGCCAGCAGCCAGGGGACAGGAGGCTACGAGCAGTACTTC
>TRBV7-6|TRBJ2-4|.|TRBD2
CASSLSSGGPNIQYF
TGTGCCAGCAGCTTATCTAGCGGGGGGCCAAACATTCAGTACTTC
>TRBV6-5|TRBJ2-2|.|TRBD1
CASSYRDRGTGELFF
TGTGCCAGCAGTTACCGGGACAGGGGAACCGGGGAGCTGTTTTTT
>TRBV6-5|TRBJ1-2|few|.
CASGRDRNYGYTF
TGTGCCAGCGGGCGAGACAGGAACTATGGCTACACCTTC
>TRBV5-1|TRBJ2-7|.|.
CASSSGTGSEQYF
TGCGCCAGCAGCTCCGGGACTGGATCCGAGCAGTACTTC
>TRBV10-3|TRBJ1-2|.|.
CAISESALNYGYTF
TGTGCCATCAGTGAGTCAGCGCTTAACTATGGCTACACCTTC
>TRBV10-3|TRBJ2-7|.|.
CAISDPTGALEQYF
TGTGCCATCAGTGACCCGACAGGAGCCCTCGAGCAGTACTTC
>TRBV7-9|TRBJ1-3|.|.
CASSLTVSGNTIYF
TGTGCCAGCAGCTTGACAGTTTCTGGAAACACCATATATTTT
>TRBV11-2|TRBJ1-3|.|.
CASSLEAFSGNTIYF
TGTGCCAGCAGCTTAGAGGCCTTCTCTGGAAACACCATATATTTT
>TRBV19|TRBJ1-6|once|.
CASSAGIANSPLHF
TGTGCCAGTAGTGCAGGGATCGCCAATTCACCCCTCCACTTT
>TRBV7-3|TRBJ2-3|.|TRBD2
CASSPIAGGTTDTQYF
TGTGCCAGCAGCCCTATAGCGGGAGGGACCACAGATACGCAGTATTTT
>TRBV11-3|TRBJ2-3|.|TRBD1
CASSHRDRGPHTQYF
TGTGCCAGCAGCCACCGGGACAGGGGGCCACATACGCAGTATTTT